Listed below are T cell receptor beta chains from one sample, sequenced in a study of shared clonotypes between healthy human individuals. Sequenced by immunoSEQ multiplex PCR; TCRdb stores in-frame clones only, minus some. The sample consists of under 2,500,000 clones, approximately 94% of them appearing once. Material for sequencing was naive CD4+ T cells sorted from blood. Receptors originate from a man aged 18 to 30 in good health. Both conserved end residues are part of each CDR3. The size entry is marked missing in some rows and otherwise reads once, few, many or a size class.

clone_size j_call v_call cdr3_length cdr3_aa
NA TRBJ1-3 TRBV5-4 13 CARQGAPGNTIYF
NA TRBJ2-7 TRBV18 16 CASSEGLAGGPSEQYF
NA TRBJ2-2 TRBV5-4 14 CASSPTGRAGELFF
NA TRBJ1-3 TRBV11-3 15 CASSFAAGVENTIYF
NA TRBJ1-2 TRBV28 17 CASSTQRPGQLLYGYTF
NA TRBJ1-3 TRBV5-1 16 CASSLADSRSGNTIYF
NA TRBJ2-3 TRBV2 16 CASSILDRPSTDTQYF
NA TRBJ2-3 TRBV2 15 CASNSFRAAADTQYF
NA TRBJ1-2 TRBV6-6 14 CASSYSRGPYGYTF
NA TRBJ2-7 TRBV6-5 12 CASSWAGDEQYF
NA TRBJ1-1 TRBV5-1 16 CASSSTGGISNTEAFF
NA TRBJ2-5 TRBV4-1 16 CASSQDASGGEETQYF
once TRBJ1-5 TRBV4-1 13 CASSQLGDDPQHF
NA TRBJ2-7 TRBV7-2 13 CASSLERATWQYF
NA TRBJ1-4 TRBV29-1 16 CSVEDGSLGRVEKLFF
few TRBJ1-1 TRBV2 13 CASTDTSYTEAFF
NA TRBJ2-7 TRBV28 15 CASSFVSKDGREQYF
NA TRBJ1-2 TRBV4-3 15 CASSQTGQLIYGYTF
NA TRBJ2-7 TRBV5-1 12 CASSAGGYEQYF
NA TRBJ1-1 TRBV30 14 CAWSVQGIYTEAFF
NA TRBJ1-1 TRBV28 15 CASSSPQTMNTEAFF
NA TRBJ2-1 TRBV4-3 18 CASSQESPLKGVGNEQFF
NA TRBJ2-7 TRBV5-1 16 CASSLAPGQVTYEQYF
NA TRBJ2-7 TRBV2 13 CASNGQGLYEQYF
NA TRBJ1-1 TRBV2 12 CASRGGYTEAFF
NA TRBJ2-2 TRBV10-3 13 CAISEDQTGELFF
once TRBJ1-6 TRBV5-5 15 CASSLVGTGDSPLHF
NA TRBJ1-3 TRBV5-6 14 CASSPTYSGNTIYF
NA TRBJ1-2 TRBV2 14 CASRERTGEGGYTF
NA TRBJ1-6 TRBV27 14 CASSLDRGGSPLHF
NA TRBJ1-2 TRBV28 13 CASEGQGAPGYTF
NA TRBJ2-2 TRBV27 18 CASSPGLAGLGDTGELFF
NA TRBJ1-1 TRBV7-9 13 CASSLGQAHEAFF
NA TRBJ2-5 TRBV14 15 CASSQVKSGQETQYF
NA TRBJ1-6 TRBV10-2 16 CASSDLRTAQNSPLHF
NA TRBJ2-1 TRBV5-6 15 CASTQLAGKRGEQFF
NA TRBJ2-2 TRBV7-9 15 CASSPGTVPSGELFF
NA TRBJ2-3 TRBV6-1 14 CASRTGGGTDTQYF
NA TRBJ2-7 TRBV6-6 13 CASSYPLAHEQYF
NA TRBJ1-6 TRBV5-4 16 CASSLVSGTGSSPLHF
NA TRBJ1-3 TRBV5-1 14 CASSLASSGNTIYF
NA TRBJ2-7 TRBV6-1 11 CASSDRWEQYF
NA TRBJ2-1 TRBV9 16 CASSVAPAGGRNEQFF
NA TRBJ2-7 TRBV4-1 18 CASSPRTSGGLSSYEQYF
NA TRBJ2-5 TRBV2 13 CASKSGGEETQYF